This T cell receptor beta chain was profiled in a study of blood T cell repertoires in COVID-19. CDR1 and CDR2 from the germline V gene are SGDLS and YYNGEE. The CDR3 has 16 amino acids. Trimming removed 4 bases at V and 6 bases at J, with 17 bases between. The data were produced by immunoSEQ multiplex PCR, yet TCRdb's version contains in-frame clones alone and is incomplete. This sample has roughly 300,000 clones, with approximately 88% found just once. This TCR came from a human donor with COVID-19, enrolled during active disease. The donor label of this sample is uncertain. The V and J genes are TRBV9 and TRBJ1-6, with D possibly TRBD1 on 5 matching bases. Sequencing was performed on peripheral blood. DNA of the CDR3: TGTGCCAGCAGCCCTGATGCGGGACCGTCTAATTCACCCCTCCACTTT. The encoded protein is CASSPDAGPSNSPLHF. The complete variable domain, with remaining parts taken from reference TRBV9 and TRBJ1-6, reads DSGVTQTPKHLITATGQRVTLRCSPRSGDLSVYWYQQSLDQGLQFLIQYYNGEERAKGNILERFSAQQFPDLHSELNLSSLELGDSALYFCASSPDAGPSNSPLHFGNGTRLTVT.